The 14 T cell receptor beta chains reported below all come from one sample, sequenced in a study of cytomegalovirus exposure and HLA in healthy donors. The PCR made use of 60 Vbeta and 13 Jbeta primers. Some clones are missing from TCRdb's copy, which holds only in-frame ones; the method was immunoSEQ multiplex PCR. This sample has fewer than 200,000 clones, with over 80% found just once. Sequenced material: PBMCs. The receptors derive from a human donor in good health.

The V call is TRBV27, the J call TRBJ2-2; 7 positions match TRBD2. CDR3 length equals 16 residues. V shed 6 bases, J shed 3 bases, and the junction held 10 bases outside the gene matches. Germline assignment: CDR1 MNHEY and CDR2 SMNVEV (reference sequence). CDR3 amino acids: CASRPVGRTDTGELFF. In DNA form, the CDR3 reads TGTGCCAGCAGACCTGTCGGGAGGACTGACACCGGGGAGCTGTTTTTT.

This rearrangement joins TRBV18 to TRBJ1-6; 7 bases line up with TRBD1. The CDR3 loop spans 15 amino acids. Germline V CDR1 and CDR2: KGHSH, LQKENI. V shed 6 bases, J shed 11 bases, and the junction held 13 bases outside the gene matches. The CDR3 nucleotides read TGTGCCAGCTCTGAGCCGACAGGGTCAAGTGCACCCCTCCACTTT. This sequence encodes CASSEPTGSSAPLHF. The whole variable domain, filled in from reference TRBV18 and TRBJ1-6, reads NAGVMQNPRHLVRRRGQEARLRCSPMKGHSHVYWYRQLPEEGLKFMVYLQKENIIDESGMPKERFSAEFPKEGPSILRIQQVVRGDSAAYFCASSEPTGSSAPLHFGNGTRLTVT.

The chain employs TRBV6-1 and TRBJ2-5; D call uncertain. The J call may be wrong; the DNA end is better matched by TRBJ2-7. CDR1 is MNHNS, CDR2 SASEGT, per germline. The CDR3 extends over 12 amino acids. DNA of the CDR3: TGTGCCAGCAGTGAAGTAAACTACGAGCAGTACTTC. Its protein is CASSEVNYEQYF.

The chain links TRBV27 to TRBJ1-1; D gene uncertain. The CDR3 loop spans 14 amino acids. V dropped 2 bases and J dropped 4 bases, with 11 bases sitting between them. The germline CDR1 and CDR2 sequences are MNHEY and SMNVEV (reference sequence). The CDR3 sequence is CASSLRLQSTEAFF. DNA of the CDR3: TGTGCCAGCAGTTTACGTCTCCAGTCCACTGAAGCTTTCTTT.

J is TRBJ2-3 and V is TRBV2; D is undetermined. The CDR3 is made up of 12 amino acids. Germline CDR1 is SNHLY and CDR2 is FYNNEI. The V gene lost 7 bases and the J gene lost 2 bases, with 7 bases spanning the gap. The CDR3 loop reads CASIVSTDTQYF. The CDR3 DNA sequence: TGTGCCAGCATCGTCTCCACAGATACGCAGTATTTT.

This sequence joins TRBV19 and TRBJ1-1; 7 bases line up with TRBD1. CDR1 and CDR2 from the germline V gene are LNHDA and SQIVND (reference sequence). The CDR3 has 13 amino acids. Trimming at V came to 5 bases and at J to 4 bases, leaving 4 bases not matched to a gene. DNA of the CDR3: TGTGCCAGTAGTTCGACAGGGACCACTGAAGCTTTCTTT. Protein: CASSSTGTTEAFF. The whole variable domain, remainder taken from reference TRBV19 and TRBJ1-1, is DGGITQSPKYLFRKEGQNVTLSCEQNLNHDAMYWYRQDPGQGLRLIYYSQIVNDFQKGDIAEGYSVSREKKESFPLTVTSAQKNPTAFYLCASSSTGTTEAFFGQGTRLTVV.

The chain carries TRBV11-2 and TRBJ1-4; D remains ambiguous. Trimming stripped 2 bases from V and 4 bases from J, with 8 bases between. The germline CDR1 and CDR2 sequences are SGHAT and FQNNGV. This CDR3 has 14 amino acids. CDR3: CASSLRGINEKLFF. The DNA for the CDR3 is TGTGCCAGCAGCTTAAGAGGGATTAATGAAAAACTGTTTTTT.

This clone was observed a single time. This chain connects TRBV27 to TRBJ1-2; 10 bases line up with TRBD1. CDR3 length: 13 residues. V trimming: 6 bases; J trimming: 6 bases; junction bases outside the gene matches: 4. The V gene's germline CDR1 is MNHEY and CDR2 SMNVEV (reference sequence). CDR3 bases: TGTGCCAGCAGAATGACAGGGGGCCATGGCTACACCTTC. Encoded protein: CASRMTGGHGYTF.

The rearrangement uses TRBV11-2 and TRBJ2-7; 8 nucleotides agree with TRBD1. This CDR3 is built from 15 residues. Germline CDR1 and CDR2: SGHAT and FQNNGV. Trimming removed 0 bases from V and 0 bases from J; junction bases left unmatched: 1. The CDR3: CASSLDRGHSYEQYF. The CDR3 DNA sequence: TGTGCCAGCAGCTTAGACAGGGGGCACTCCTACGAGCAGTACTTC.

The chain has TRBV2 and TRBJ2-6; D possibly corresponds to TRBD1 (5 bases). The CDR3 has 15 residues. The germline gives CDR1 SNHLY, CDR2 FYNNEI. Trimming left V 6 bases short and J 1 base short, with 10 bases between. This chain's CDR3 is CASSPDRSGANVLTF. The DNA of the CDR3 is TGTGCCAGCAGCCCCGACAGATCTGGGGCCAACGTCCTGACTTTC.

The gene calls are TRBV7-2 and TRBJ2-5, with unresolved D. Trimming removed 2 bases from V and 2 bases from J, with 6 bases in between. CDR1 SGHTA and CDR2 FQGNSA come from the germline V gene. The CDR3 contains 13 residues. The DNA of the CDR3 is TGTGCCAGCAGCTTACAACTTCAAGAGACCCAGTACTTC. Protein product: CASSLQLQETQYF. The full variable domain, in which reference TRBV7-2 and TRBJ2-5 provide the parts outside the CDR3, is GAGVSQSPSNKVTEKGKDVELRCDPISGHTALYWYRQSLGQGLEFLIYFQGNSAPDKSGLPSDRFSAERTGGSVSTLTIQRTQQEDSAVYLCASSLQLQETQYFGPGTRLLVL.

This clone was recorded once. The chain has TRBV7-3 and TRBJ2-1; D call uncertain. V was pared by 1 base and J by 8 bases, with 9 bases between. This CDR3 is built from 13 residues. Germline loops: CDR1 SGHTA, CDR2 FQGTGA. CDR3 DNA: TGTGCCAGCAGCTTAAGCCCTCGGGATGAGCAGTTCTTC. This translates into CASSLSPRDEQFF.

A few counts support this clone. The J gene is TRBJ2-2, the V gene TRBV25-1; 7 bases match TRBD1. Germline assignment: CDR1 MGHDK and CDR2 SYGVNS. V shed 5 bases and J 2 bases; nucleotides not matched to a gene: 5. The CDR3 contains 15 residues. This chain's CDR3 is CASSRTGTNTGELFF. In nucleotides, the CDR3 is TGTGCCAGCAGTAGGACAGGCACCAACACCGGGGAGCTGTTTTTT.

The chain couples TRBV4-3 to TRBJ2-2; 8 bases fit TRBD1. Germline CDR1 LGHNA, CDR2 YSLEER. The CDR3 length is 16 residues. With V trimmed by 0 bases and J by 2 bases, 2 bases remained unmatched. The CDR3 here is CASSQDRGLNTGELFF. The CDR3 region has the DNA TGCGCCAGCAGCCAAGACAGGGGGCTAAACACCGGGGAGCTGTTTTTT.